This TCR beta chain is drawn from a study of metastatic and nonmetastatic thyroid tumors. Across the whole study: Repertoires from blood and tumor or nodule tissue of malignant and benign thyroid patients were compared.

In the original processing: Between-group CDR3 differences, defined by clinicopathological status, yielded a distant-metastasis classifier for papillary thyroid cancer. TCRdb re-processed the PCR reads through MiXCR. In this record, the V and J calls reflect TCRdb's handling and not the investigators' own analysis. The sample yields approximately 20,000 clones, 10% to 15% seen once. Prior to thyroid surgery, none of the patients had received any treatment. This clone was found many times. The sample taken for sequencing was blood. The sequence was collected from a female donor with papillary thyroid cancer or a benign thyroid nodule (not recorded which). Some clones in this sample may be carry-over from other donors' samples.

The CDR3 DNA reads TGCGCCAGCAGCCAAGATGGGATTACAGGCTACACCTTC. Translated: CASSQDGITGYTF. The V gene is TRBV4-1, the J gene TRBJ1-2; no clear D. CDR3 length: 13 residues. Looked up from germline, CDR1 is MGHRA and CDR2 is YSYEKL. Deletions cut 0 bases from V and 8 bases from J, with 10 bases between.